These T cell receptor beta chains were read from a single sample in a study of blood T cell repertoires in COVID-19. Clones were sequenced by immunoSEQ multiplex PCR, and TCRdb holds only the in-frame ones, with some missing. The sample contains 150,000 to 200,000 clones, roughly 90% of which appear only once. The sample consisted of PBMCs or T cells enriched from blood (not recorded which). These receptors were collected from a young woman who had recovered from COVID-19. The CDR3 runs from the conserved cysteine through the conserved F or W. D genes are given only for firm matches. Some rows have no size entry. The others give once, few or many, or a class for an expanded clone.

>-|12|-|TRBV6-2/TRBV6-3|TRBJ1-5
TGTGCCAGCAGTTACCTTTCTCAGCCCCAGCATTTT
CASSYLSQPQHF
>few|12|-|TRBV28|TRBJ1-6
TGTGCCAGCAACAGGGTTGGTTCACCCCTCCACTTT
CASNRVGSPLHF
>-|14|-|TRBV27|TRBJ1-5
TGTGCCAGCAGTTTGAGCAGGGGTGATCAGCCCCAGCATTTT
CASSLSRGDQPQHF
>-|15|TRBD2|TRBV9|TRBJ2-3
TGTGCCAGCACATTAGCGGGAGGTCGCACAGATACGCAGTATTTT
CASTLAGGRTDTQYF
>-|17|TRBD1|TRBV18|TRBJ1-2
TGTGCCAGCTCACCAGCCAGGGGGAGCTTCACCAACTATGGCTACACCTTC
CASSPARGSFTNYGYTF
>few|14|TRBD1|TRBV27|TRBJ1-1
TGTGCCAGCAGCAGCGGACAGGGCGGCTCTGAAGCTTTCTTT
CASSSGQGGSEAFF
>-|14|-|TRBV19|TRBJ1-1
TGTGCCAGTAGGGCGCAGGCCGTGAACACTGAAGCTTTCTTT
CASRAQAVNTEAFF
>-|16|TRBD2|TRBV9|TRBJ2-1
TGTGCCAGCAGCCCTGGAGGCGGGAGGGCCGAAAATGAGCAGTTCTTC
CASSPGGGRAENEQFF
>-|13|-|TRBV5-1|TRBJ1-1
TGCGCCAGCAGCTTAAAGGGAGGGACTGAAGCTTTCTTT
CASSLKGGTEAFF
>-|13|-|TRBV12-3/TRBV12-4|TRBJ2-7
TGTGCCAGCAGTTTTTCCGTCGTTTACGAGCAGTACTTC
CASSFSVVYEQYF
>-|17|TRBD2|TRBV11-2|TRBJ2-3
TGTGCCAGCAGCTTAGCGGGAGGGCGGATAGTTGCAGATACGCAGTATTTT
CASSLAGGRIVADTQYF
>-|14|-|TRBV28|TRBJ2-1
TGTGCCAGCAACTATCCGGGACACGCTAATGAGCAGTTCTTC
CASNYPGHANEQFF
>-|15|-|TRBV28|TRBJ2-1
TGTGCCAGCAGCCCCGCTCTCGTGGGACTCAATGAGCAGTTCTTC
CASSPALVGLNEQFF
>-|16|TRBD1|TRBV13|TRBJ2-2
TGTGCCAGCAGCTTAGGAGGGGGCTGGAGCACCGGGGAGCTGTTTTTT
CASSLGGGWSTGELFF
>-|17|-|TRBV5-4|TRBJ2-6
TGTGCCAGCAGCTTGCAAGCGCTTCCCTCTGGGGCCAACGTCCTGACTTTC
CASSLQALPSGANVLTF
>few|13|-|TRBV11-3|TRBJ2-5
TGTGCCAGCAGCGTATCACACCTTGAGACCCAGTACTTC
CASSVSHLETQYF
>once|15|TRBD1|TRBV6-2/TRBV6-3|TRBJ1-5
TGTGCCAGCAGTTACGGGCAGGGGGTCGACCAGCCCCAGCATTTT
CASSYGQGVDQPQHF
>-|11|-|TRBV28|TRBJ1-5
TGTGCCCTTGGGACATCTCAGCCCCAGCATTTT
CALGTSQPQHF
>once|13|-|TRBV19|TRBJ2-3
TGTGCCAGTAGGGGCGGGAGCACAGATACGCAGTATTTT
CASRGGSTDTQYF
>-|17|TRBD2|TRBV5-1|TRBJ2-5
TGCGCCAGCAGTTTTAGCGGGAGTAGATCAGGGCAAGAGACCCAGTACTTC
CASSFSGSRSGQETQYF
>-|17|-|TRBV11-2|TRBJ1-2
TGTGCCAGCAGCCACCCCTCCGGGTTAAATACGGGGAGCGGCTACACCTTC
CASSHPSGLNTGSGYTF
>few|14|TRBD2|TRBV6-2/TRBV6-3|TRBJ2-7
TGTGCCAGCAGCCTCGAGCGGGGGTACTACGAGCAGTACTTC
CASSLERGYYEQYF
>-|15|-|TRBV2|TRBJ2-3
TGTGCCAGCAGTGGAATTAGCCGATACACAGATACGCAGTATTTT
CASSGISRYTDTQYF
>-|16|TRBD1|TRBV7-9|TRBJ2-4
TGTGCCAGCAGCTTAGGACAGGGTCTTACCGCAAACATTCAGTACTTC
CASSLGQGLTANIQYF